The rows below give T cell receptor beta chains drawn from one sample of a study of Graves' ophthalmopathy and Graves' hyperthyroidism. Using its own MiXCR run on the multiplex PCR reads, TCRdb lists one record per CDR3 protein. Of roughly 1.1 million distinct CDR3 sequences listed, approximately 35% were seen once; the top ten hold approximately 10%. Material for sequencing was peripheral blood or thyroid tissue (not recorded which). All receptors come from an adult man with Graves' hyperthyroidism. The CDR3 runs from the conserved cysteine through the conserved F or W. D genes are given only for firm matches. For some rows the clone size is stated as once, few or many, or as a class when expanded; others skip it.

TRBJ2-5,TRBV24-1,-,-,TGTGCCACCAGTGACAGGTTCGGAGATCAGCCCCAGTACTTC,CATSDRFGDQPQYF
TRBJ1-2,TRBV27,many,TRBD1,TGTGCCAGCAGCCAGACAGGGGGCAGTGGCTACACCTTC,CASSQTGGSGYTF
TRBJ2-1,TRBV9,-,-,TGTGCCAGCAGCGTAGCGACATTAGGGAACAATGAGCAGTTCTTC,CASSVATLGNNEQFF
TRBJ1-2,TRBV29-1,many,-,TGCAGCGCAGTGCTGAGGCATGACTATGGCTACACCTTC,CSAVLRHDYGYTF
TRBJ2-2,TRBV10-3,many,-,TGTGCCATCACCAAATCCGGGACCCCAGACGGGGAGCTGTTTTTT,CAITKSGTPDGELFF
TRBJ1-4,TRBV9,-,-,TGTGCCAGCAGCGTAGGGGAAAGGAATCGACATAATGAAAAACTGTTTTTT,CASSVGERNRHNEKLFF
TRBJ2-5,TRBV7-2,-,TRBD2,TGTGCCAGCAGCTTCCCCCCGGGACTAGCCCAGTACTTC,CASSFPPGLAQYF
TRBJ1-5,TRBV6-5,-,TRBD1,TGTGCCAGCAGTTACACCCACGGACAGGGCCTCTCGTCCATCCAGCCCCAGCATTTT,CASSYTHGQGLSSIQPQHF
TRBJ1-1,TRBV3-1,-,-,TGTGCCAGCAGCCAATATGAAAGGGGAAGGGCTTTCTTT,CASSQYERGRAFF
TRBJ1-1,TRBV7-8,few,-,TGTGCCAGCAGTTTATCTGGGACGGGGACTGAAGCTTTCTTT,CASSLSGTGTEAFF
TRBJ2-7,TRBV11-2,-,-,TGTGCCAGCAGTCAGACAGTCGGCTCCTACGAGCAGTACTTC,CASSQTVGSYEQYF
TRBJ2-5,TRBV7-2,many,TRBD2,TGTGCCAGCAGCGGGACTAGCGGACCGGAGGAGACCCAGTACTTC,CASSGTSGPEETQYF
TRBJ1-5,TRBV20-1,-,-,TGCAGTGCTAGTCAAGGCCGGAGGGGGGAGCATTTT,CSASQGRRGEHF
TRBJ2-5,TRBV6-6,-,TRBD2,TGTGCCAGCAGTTCCGTTCGCGCGGGAGCCCAAGAGACCCAGTACTTC,CASSSVRAGAQETQYF
TRBJ2-7,TRBV7-6,many,TRBD2,TGTGCCAGCAGCTTAGCGGGGGGACTAGCCGGAGGTTACGAGCAGTACTTC,CASSLAGGLAGGYEQYF
TRBJ1-5,TRBV7-1,-,-,TGTGCCAGCAGCTCCTCTGGGGTTTGCCACACTCATGATGCACTGTGTAGCAATCAGCCCCAGCATTTT,CASSSSGVCHTHDALCSNQPQHF
TRBJ2-5,TRBV15,many,-,TGTGCCACCAGCCCCTCCGACCGGGACATCCAAGAGACCCAGTACTTC,CATSPSDRDIQETQYF
TRBJ2-7,TRBV7-2,-,-,TGTGCCAGCAGCTTGGGCACGTCGAGGTTCGGGGAGCAGTACTTC,CASSLGTSRFGEQYF
TRBJ2-3,TRBV20-1,few,-,TGCAGTGCTATCGGAGACGATACGCAGTATTTT,CSAIGDDTQYF
TRBJ2-2,TRBV7-6,many,TRBD2,TGTGCCAGCAGCCCGGGGGGCGGGGAGCTGTTTTTT,CASSPGGGELFF
TRBJ2-7,TRBV9,-,-,TGTGCCAGCAGCCAAATCAGTGGGGGGGCCCCCTACGAGCAGTACTTC,CASSQISGGAPYEQYF
TRBJ1-2,TRBV6-5,many,-,TGTGCCAGCAGTTACTCAAGTAACTATGGCTACACCTTC,CASSYSSNYGYTF
TRBJ2-5,TRBV19,-,-,TGTGCCAGTAGTACCAGGGCTAAAGAGACCCAGTACTTC,CASSTRAKETQYF
TRBJ2-7,TRBV5-1,many,-,TGCGCCAGCAGCTTGGCCGGGGACAACTACGAGCAGTACTTC,CASSLAGDNYEQYF
TRBJ2-3,TRBV7-2,-,-,TGTGCCAGCAGCCACCGGGCCACAGATACGCAGTATTTT,CASSHRATDTQYF
TRBJ2-7,TRBV12-3/TRBV12-4,-,TRBD2,TGTGCCAGCCTCACTAGCGGGGTCTACGAGCAGTACTTC,CASLTSGVYEQYF